This entry lists 18 T cell receptor beta chains sequenced from one sample in a study of blood T cell repertoires in COVID-19. This table comes from immunoSEQ multiplex PCR, and its TCRdb copy is limited to in-frame clones, with some not included. The sample carries about 200,000 clones, approximately 80% recorded once. Sample: peripheral blood. These receptors were collected from a middle-aged man with acute or convalescent COVID-19.

This chain links TRBV7-9 with TRBJ1-2, with D possibly TRBD1 on 5 matching bases. Trimming took 5 bases from V and 5 from J, leaving 18 bases between them. The CDR3 is 15 residues long. In germline, CDR1 is SEHNR, CDR2 FQNEAQ (reference sequence). The CDR3 region is CASSPDGASPYGYTF. DNA for the CDR3: TGTGCCAGCAGCCCAGATGGGGCTTCCCCGTATGGCTACACCTTC.

The genes are TRBV3-1 (or the pseudogene TRBV3-2) and TRBJ1-2; 10 bases are a match to TRBD1. With 4 bases clipped from V and 6 bases from J, the junction kept 11 bases outside the gene matches. The CDR3 consists of 16 residues. In germline, CDR1 is LGHDT, CDR2 YNNKEL (reference sequence). CDR3 DNA sequence: TGTGCCAGCAGCCTCGACCGGGACAGGGGTCGGAATGGCTACACCTTC. The encoded protein is CASSLDRDRGRNGYTF.

The CDR3 sequence: CASGDNLYGYTF. The CDR3 nucleotides read TGTGCCAGCGGGGACAACCTCTATGGCTACACCTTC. This rearrangement joins TRBV2 to TRBJ1-2; D possibly corresponds to TRBD1 (6 bases). This CDR3 contains 12 residues. V was clipped by 8 bases and J by 4 bases, with 11 bases between them. The V gene's germline CDR1 is SNHLY and CDR2 FYNNEI.

As concerns this clone: Other DNA sequences from this sample encode an identical CDR3 as well. The rearrangement links TRBV3-1 (or the pseudogene TRBV3-2) to TRBJ1-1; TRBD1 matches at 7 bases. The germline V gene encodes CDR1 LGHDT and CDR2 YNNKEL (reference sequence). Germline trimming cut 3 bases from V and 4 bases from J; bases unmatched to any gene: 2. The CDR3 totals 13 residues. The CDR3 coding sequence is TGTGCCAGCAGCCATCCAGGGGGCACTGAAGCTTTCTTT. Translating gives CASSHPGGTEAFF.

The V and J genes are TRBV4-3 and TRBJ1-1; maybe TRBD1 (6 bases). V was pared by 2 bases and J by 4 bases, with 26 bases between. The CDR3 has 19 residues. CDR1 is LGHNA and CDR2 is YSLEER in the germline V gene. Written as DNA, the CDR3 is TGCGCCAGCAGCCAAAACTTACGACAGGTCTACCCTAGGGGCACTGAAGCTTTCTTT. The encoded protein is CASSQNLRQVYPRGTEAFF.

V usage is TRBV19 and J usage is TRBJ2-1; maybe TRBD1 (6 bases). CDR3 size: 18 residues. V was clipped by 6 bases and J by 0 bases, with 21 bases between them. Germline V gives CDR1 LNHDA, CDR2 SQIVND (reference sequence). The CDR3 here is CASSMGAGTLSSYNEQFF. As DNA, the CDR3 is TGTGCCAGTAGCATGGGGGCTGGAACCTTAAGCTCCTACAATGAGCAGTTCTTC.

This chain joins TRBV13 and TRBJ2-3, with a weak D call TRBD2 (5 bases). The germline V gene has CDR1 PRHDT and CDR2 FYEKMQ (reference sequence). The CDR3 is 14 residues long. Trimming left V 5 bases short and J 2 bases short, with 11 bases between. The DNA for the CDR3 is TGTGCCAGCAGCGTACAGCGGTACACAGATACGCAGTATTTT. Amino acid sequence: CASSVQRYTDTQYF.

This clone has at least ten counts. The rearrangement uses TRBV18 and TRBJ2-4; 7 bases are shared with TRBD2. The germline V gene has CDR1 KGHSH and CDR2 LQKENI. Trimming took 4 bases from V and 5 from J; bases not matched to a gene: 14. The CDR3 consists of 17 residues. CDR3 in DNA: TGTGCCAGCTCACGAGCCCCGAACGGGAGGACCCAAAACATTCAGTACTTC. Protein product: CASSRAPNGRTQNIQYF.

The rearrangement uses TRBV11-2 and TRBJ2-7; 8 bases are shared with TRBD2. CDR1 and CDR2 (germline): SGHAT, FQNNGV. The CDR3 is 15 amino acids. The V segment lost 2 bases and the J segment 2 bases; nucleotides outside the gene matches: 5. CDR3 DNA: TGTGCCAGCAGCTTAAGAGCGGGAGATCCCTACGAGCAGTACTTC. Its protein product is CASSLRAGDPYEQYF.

V usage is TRBV7-2 and J usage is TRBJ2-1; 12 bases are a match to TRBD2. The CDR3 length is 15 residues. The germline V gene encodes CDR1 SGHTA and CDR2 FQGNSA. With V trimmed by 3 bases and J by 7 bases, 4 bases remained unmatched. The CDR3 loop reads CASSFASGRENEQFF. The CDR3, as DNA: TGTGCCAGCAGCTTCGCTAGCGGGAGGGAAAATGAGCAGTTCTTC.

The genes are TRBV5-1 and TRBJ2-5, with 9 bases identical to TRBD1. Germline CDR1 is SGHRS and CDR2 is YFSETQ. CDR3 size: 15 residues. The J segment lost 7 bases and the V segment lost 1 base, leaving 8 bases of the junction unmatched. The CDR3 region has the DNA TGCGCCAGCAGCTTGAGGGGGGACAGGGAGGCGACCCAGTACTTC. It encodes CASSLRGDREATQYF.

CDR3 protein: CASSPNRGGNIQYF. In DNA, the CDR3 is TGTGCCAGCAGCCCTAACAGGGGTGGGAACATTCAGTACTTC. The chain combines TRBV14 with TRBJ2-4; 7 nucleotides align to TRBD1. This CDR3 spans 14 amino acids. Germline V gene lookup returns CDR1 SGHDN and CDR2 FVKESK. V was clipped by 4 bases and J by 7 bases; unmatched bases: 7.

The V call is TRBV7-9, the J call TRBJ1-1, with TRBD1 matching over 8 bases. V was pared by 6 bases and J by 4 bases, with 4 bases of the junction left unmatched. Germline V lookup: CDR1 SEHNR, CDR2 FQNEAQ (reference sequence). This CDR3 is 13 amino acids long. In DNA, the CDR3 is TGTGCCAGCAGTCAGGGGGCGGCCACTGAAGCTTTCTTT. It codes for CASSQGAATEAFF.

V gene TRBV10-3 combines with J gene TRBJ2-3, with D possibly being TRBD2 (6 bases). V was cut by 2 bases and J by 0 bases, with 18 bases left in between. The germline gives CDR1 ENHRY, CDR2 SYGVKD. This CDR3 has 18 residues. For the CDR3, the DNA is TGTGCCATCAGTGAGCGGACCCCGGGACTCCGTAGCACAGATACGCAGTATTTT. This gives the protein CAISERTPGLRSTDTQYF.

This clone was observed once. For the CDR3, the DNA is TGTGCCAGCAGCCAAGGAGGGGAGACAGGAGTAGCTGAAAAACTGTTTTTT. Translating gives CASSQGGETGVAEKLFF. V gene TRBV4-2 combines with J gene TRBJ1-4; weak D call: TRBD1 (6 bases). CDR1 is LGHNA, CDR2 YNFKEQ, per germline. V dropped 1 base and J dropped 7 bases, with 19 bases sitting between them. The CDR3 totals 17 residues.

The chain carries TRBV19 and TRBJ2-3; 9 bases map to TRBD1. CDR3 size: 15 residues. The germline gives CDR1 LNHDA, CDR2 SQIVND (reference sequence). The junction had 7 bases not matched to a gene; V was cut back by 6 bases and J by 3 bases. This CDR3 is CASSGDRGRTDTQYF. The CDR3 nucleotides read TGTGCCAGTAGCGGAGACAGGGGGAGGACAGATACGCAGTATTTT.

The DNA for the CDR3 is TGTGCCATCAGTGACTGGGTCGGGCAGCCCCAGCATTTT. It codes for CAISDWVGQPQHF. The chain links TRBV10-3 to TRBJ1-5; D is unclear. The CDR3 covers 13 residues. Looked up from germline, CDR1 is ENHRY and CDR2 is SYGVKD. The V gene lost 3 bases and the J gene lost 7 bases, with 10 bases spanning the gap.

This chain's CDR3 is CAWSRSGPRGGGNTIYF. The CDR3 coding sequence is TGTGCCTGGAGTAGGTCTGGACCCAGGGGTGGCGGAAACACCATATATTTT. The genes are TRBV30 and TRBJ1-3, with D perhaps TRBD1 (6 bases). Germline CDR1 is GTSNPN and CDR2 is SVGIG (reference sequence). The CDR3 sequence is 17 residues long. Trimming removed 2 bases from V and 4 bases from J, with 21 bases in between.